These T cell receptor beta chains were read from a single sample in a study of Ad26.COV2.S vaccination and SARS-CoV-2 variants. Sequenced by immunoSEQ multiplex PCR; TCRdb stores in-frame clones only, minus some. The table has approximately 340,000 clones, 92% seen once. This specimen consisted of peripheral blood, obtained after recovery from COVID-19. These receptors all come from a human donor who had recovered from COVID-19. The conserved cysteine and the conserved F or W are not part of the CDR3 here. Size tells how often a clone was seen (once, few, many) or the class of an expanded clone, and some rows leave it out.

clone size	V gene	CDR3 protein
NA	TRBV27	ASSFFNMNTEAF
NA	TRBV7-6	ASSLFRLAGGPGPDTQY
once	TRBV18	ASSPPGPQYGYT
NA	TRBV19	ASSTGLVTSYEQY
NA	TRBV4-1	ASSQGRWQPQH
many	TRBV11-1	ASSLRAGRNTEAF
NA	TRBV2	ASRKVLRNSPLH
NA	TRBV7-2	ASAISKNSNQPQH
NA	TRBV9	ASSVGGTAPLH
NA	TRBV3-1/TRBV3-2	ASSPGGTDTQY
NA	TRBV29-1	SVVPGQETQY
NA	TRBV11-2	ASSPGQIYEQY
NA	TRBV7-9	ASSLAAGRAYEQY
NA	TRBV5-1	ASSPGQGAGQPQH
NA	TRBV2	ASRRDRGQRGQY
NA	TRBV19	ASSISTSGGDEQF
NA	TRBV27	ASSPAGGDYSNQPQH
NA	TRBV11-2	ASSLDRLRGYT
NA	TRBV20-1	SAMNPYVLT
NA	TRBV5-5	ASSLGSISSSYNEQF
once	TRBV11-2	ASSLEGRGGYNEQF
NA	TRBV7-2	ASRSYALTGLVYGYT
NA	TRBV10-1	ASSDGGTYNEQF
NA	TRBV2	ASGGRSRNTGELF
NA	TRBV19	ASSIDAGGSYNSPLH
NA	TRBV19	ASKEAGGEDTQY
NA	TRBV11-2	ASSLDLNTVGYGYT
NA	TRBV27	ASSSDNEQF